The entry below describes one T cell receptor (beta chain). Its antigen is undetermined. Germline V CDR1 and CDR2: MDHEN, SYDVKM. The CDR3 contains 14 residues. Sorting was done in triplicate for each CD8+ T cell subset (roughly 320,000 cells each). Libraries of TRB cDNA were made by 5' RACE and carried UMIs. TCRdb reanalyzed the 5' RACE reads and collapses them to one entry per CDR3 protein, without DNA. Reported are 92,000 or so distinct CDR3 sequences; the ten largest clones contain about 1%. The data originate from a study of CXCR3-negative and CXCR3-positive naive CD8 T cells. Regarding the study as a whole: Naive CXCR3-positive and CXCR3-negative cells shared similar TRBV-TRBJ usage, unlike memory cells.

The TCR originated in a human donor in good health. Some clones in this sample may be carry-over from other donors' samples. The gene calls are TRBV28 and TRBJ2-5; TCRdb indicates TRBD2, and absent DNA this call remains unverified. The source material was naive CXCR3- CD8+ T cells from blood. Documented subset: CD45RO-CCR7+CD27+CD95- naive CD8+ T cells lacking CXCR3 (TNR3-). The CDR3 spells CASSLASGRETQYF.